These 4 T cell receptor beta chains originate from one sample sequenced in a study of blood T cell repertoires in COVID-19. Clones were sequenced by immunoSEQ multiplex PCR, and TCRdb holds only the in-frame ones, with some missing. This table has about 41,000 clones, around four fifths appearing once. The source material was peripheral blood. All receptors derive from a woman of 80 years or more with active or convalescent COVID-19.

This chain connects TRBV11-2 to TRBJ2-3, with D perhaps TRBD2 (5 bases). Per the germline V gene, CDR1 is SGHAT and CDR2 is FQNNGV. The CDR3 consists of 16 residues. V lost 1 base, J lost 0 bases, and 11 bases lay in between. The CDR3 DNA reads as TGTGCCAGCAGCTTAGGGGCGGGCCCTAGCACAGATACGCAGTATTTT. Its translation: CASSLGAGPSTDTQYF.

This clone was counted only a few times. V is TRBV5-1 and J is TRBJ1-2; D call uncertain. CDR1 and CDR2 from the germline V gene are SGHRS and YFSETQ. The V and J ends lost 0 bases and 4 bases respectively, with 13 bases between them. There are 15 residues in the CDR3. CDR3 in DNA: TGCGCCAGCAGCTTGGATGCGGATCCGATCTATGGCTACACCTTC. It codes for CASSLDADPIYGYTF.

DNA of the CDR3: TGTGCCAGCGGGGGCCCTAGCGGGAGGTCTACCTACGAGCAGTACTTC. Translated, it gives CASGGPSGRSTYEQYF. V and J are TRBV27 and TRBJ2-7; 11 nucleotides match TRBD2. CDR1 and CDR2 from the germline V gene are MNHEY and SMNVEV (reference sequence). The CDR3 covers 16 residues. Trimming cost V 8 bases and J 2 bases; bases outside gene matches: 11.

The chain links TRBV3-1 (or the pseudogene TRBV3-2) to TRBJ1-1; a weak D match, TRBD1 (6 bases). CDR1 and CDR2 from the germline V gene are LGHDT and YNNKEL (reference sequence). The CDR3 has 16 residues. V lost 4 bases to trimming and J lost 1 base, with 16 bases between them. The CDR3 DNA sequence: TGTGCCAGCAGCCGGCCCACAGGGTTGGGGAACACTGAAGCTTTCTTT. The encoded protein is CASSRPTGLGNTEAFF.